The clone carrying this T cell receptor (beta chain) was observed a handful of times. What it binds is unknown. This sample is part of a study of T cell repertoires in cytomegalovirus infection. Study-level information: Based on public TCR beta signatures, there were indications of CMV infection and of a matching HLA type.

TCRdb re-derived calls from the reads in MiXCR, one entry per CDR3 protein. The sample lists approximately 150,000 distinct CDR3 sequences; 17% were seen once. Study-level points and caveats: Ex vivo, HLA-C-restricted CMV-specific TCR beta clonotypes prevailed over the rest of the response. Identification of carriers of CMV plus the relevant HLA was performed using cumulative public TCR beta family frequency.

Sequencing used CD8+ T cells from PBMCs. This TCR derives from a human donor in good health (CMV status not recorded). Some clones in this sample may be carry-over from other donors' samples.

CDR3 bases: TGTGCCAGCAGCTTGGGGGTGGGCGATGGCTACACCTTC. This gives the protein CASSLGVGDGYTF. This chain connects TRBV7-2 to TRBJ1-2; possibly TRBD1 for D (5 bases). This CDR3 region has 13 residues. In germline, CDR1 is SGHTA, CDR2 FQGNSA. Trimming removed 3 bases at V and 6 bases at J, with 11 bases between.